Sequencing of this T cell receptor (beta chain) was carried out in a study of a mutant IDH1 vaccine in newly diagnosed glioma. Notes on this clone: Antigen unknown.

This CDR3 has 13 amino acids. V lost 5 bases, J lost 8 bases, and 13 bases lay in between. Germline CDR1 is MNHEY and CDR2 is SMNVEV (reference sequence). Time point described: week 47, end of study. All doses held 300 ug of mutant IDH1 20-mer peptide, with topical imiquimod. Clones were sequenced by immunoSEQ multiplex PCR, and TCRdb holds only the in-frame ones, with some missing. The sample consists of approximately 37,000 clones, 70% to 85% of them appearing once. The clonotype comes from a man younger than 35 with glioma. Some clones in this sample may be carry-over from other donors' samples. This chain uses TRBV27 with TRBJ2-4; D is unclear. The starting material was PBMCs, obtained from a glioma patient whose treatment included an IDH1 peptide vaccine. In DNA form, the CDR3 reads TGTGCCAGCAGTATATACCCTGGGGACATTCAGTACTTC. It yields the protein CASSIYPGDIQYF.